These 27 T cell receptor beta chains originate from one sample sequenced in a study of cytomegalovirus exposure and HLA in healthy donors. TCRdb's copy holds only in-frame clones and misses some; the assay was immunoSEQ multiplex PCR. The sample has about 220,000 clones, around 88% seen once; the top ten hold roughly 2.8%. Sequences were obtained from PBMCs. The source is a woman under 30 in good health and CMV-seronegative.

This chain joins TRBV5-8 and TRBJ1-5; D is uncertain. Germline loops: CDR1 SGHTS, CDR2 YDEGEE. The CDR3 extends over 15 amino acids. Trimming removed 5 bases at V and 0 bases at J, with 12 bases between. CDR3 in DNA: TGTGCCAGCAGTACTATTCTTTATAGCAATCAGCCCCAGCATTTT. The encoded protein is CASSTILYSNQPQHF.

CDR3 residues: CASSEMTGQPYGYTF. The CDR3 DNA reads TGTGCCAGCAGTGAAATGACGGGACAGCCCTATGGCTACACCTTC. This chain connects TRBV2 to TRBJ1-2; TRBD1 matches 7 bases. This CDR3 has 15 residues. Losses at the gene ends were 2 bases for V and 4 bases for J; bases not matched to a gene: 7. Per the germline V gene, CDR1 is SNHLY and CDR2 is FYNNEI.

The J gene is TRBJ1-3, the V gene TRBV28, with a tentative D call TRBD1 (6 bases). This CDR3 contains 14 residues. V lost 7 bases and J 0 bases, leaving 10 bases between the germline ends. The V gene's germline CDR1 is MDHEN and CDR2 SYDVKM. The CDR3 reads CASTDRNSGNTIYF. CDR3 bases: TGTGCCAGCACTGACAGGAACTCTGGAAACACCATATATTTT.

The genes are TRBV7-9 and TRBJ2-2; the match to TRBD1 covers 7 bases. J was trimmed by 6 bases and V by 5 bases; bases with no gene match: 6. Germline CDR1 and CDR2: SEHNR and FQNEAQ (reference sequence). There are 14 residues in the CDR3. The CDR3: CASSLTGLSGELFF. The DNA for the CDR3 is TGTGCCAGCAGCCTGACAGGGTTGTCCGGGGAGCTGTTTTTT.

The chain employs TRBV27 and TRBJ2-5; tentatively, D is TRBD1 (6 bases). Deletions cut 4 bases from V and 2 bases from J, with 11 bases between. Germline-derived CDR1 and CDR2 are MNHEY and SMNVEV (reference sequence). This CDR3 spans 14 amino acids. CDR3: CASSSVDSQETQYF. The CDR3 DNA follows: TGTGCCAGCAGTTCGGTGGACAGTCAAGAGACCCAGTACTTC.

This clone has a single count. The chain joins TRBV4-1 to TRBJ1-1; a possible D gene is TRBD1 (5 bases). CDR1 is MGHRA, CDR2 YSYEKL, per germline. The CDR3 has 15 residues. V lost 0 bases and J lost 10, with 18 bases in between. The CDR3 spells CASSQDWLGGVGAFF. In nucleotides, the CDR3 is TGCGCCAGCAGCCAAGATTGGTTAGGAGGGGTGGGAGCTTTCTTT.

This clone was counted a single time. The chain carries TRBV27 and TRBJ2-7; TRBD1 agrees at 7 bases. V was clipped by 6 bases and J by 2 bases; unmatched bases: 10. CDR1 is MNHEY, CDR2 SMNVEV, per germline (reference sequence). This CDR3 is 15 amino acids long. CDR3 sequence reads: CASSYRQGGAYEQYF. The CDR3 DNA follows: TGTGCCAGCAGCTACCGACAGGGTGGGGCCTACGAGCAGTACTTC.

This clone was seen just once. The CDR3 here is CASSVDSSSYNEQFF. The CDR3 DNA sequence: TGTGCCAGCAGCGTAGATTCTAGCTCCTACAATGAGCAGTTCTTC. This rearrangement joins TRBV9 to TRBJ2-1; D ambiguous. CDR3 length: 15 residues. Germline values: CDR1 SGDLS, CDR2 YYNGEE. Trimming cost V 0 bases and J 0 bases, with 7 bases left between them.

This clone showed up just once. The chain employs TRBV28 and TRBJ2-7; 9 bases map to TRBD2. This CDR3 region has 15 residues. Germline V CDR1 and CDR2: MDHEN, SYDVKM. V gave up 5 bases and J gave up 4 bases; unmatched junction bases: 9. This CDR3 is CASSPVSGSGYEQYF. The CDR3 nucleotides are TGTGCCAGCAGTCCGGTTAGCGGGAGCGGATACGAGCAGTACTTC.

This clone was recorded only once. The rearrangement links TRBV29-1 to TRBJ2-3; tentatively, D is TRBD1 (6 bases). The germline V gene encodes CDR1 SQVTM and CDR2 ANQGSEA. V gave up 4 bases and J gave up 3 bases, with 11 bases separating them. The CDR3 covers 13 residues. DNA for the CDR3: TGCAGCGTTGGGTGGGGGCCGACAGATACGCAGTATTTT. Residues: CSVGWGPTDTQYF.

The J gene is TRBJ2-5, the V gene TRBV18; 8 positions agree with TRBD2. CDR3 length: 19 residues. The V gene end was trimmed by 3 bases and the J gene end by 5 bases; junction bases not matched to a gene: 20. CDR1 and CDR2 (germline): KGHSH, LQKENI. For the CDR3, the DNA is TGTGCCAGCTCACCCGGGCCGCGACTAGCGAACCAAGGAGGGGAGACCCAGTACTTC. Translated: CASSPGPRLANQGGETQYF.

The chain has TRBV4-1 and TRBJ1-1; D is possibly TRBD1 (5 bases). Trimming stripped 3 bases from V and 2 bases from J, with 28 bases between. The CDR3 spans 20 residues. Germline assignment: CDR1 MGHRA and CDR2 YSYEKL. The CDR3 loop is CASSQQVGRNRSRGNTEAFF. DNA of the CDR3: TGCGCCAGCAGCCAGCAAGTGGGGAGGAACAGGAGTAGAGGTAACACTGAAGCTTTCTTT.

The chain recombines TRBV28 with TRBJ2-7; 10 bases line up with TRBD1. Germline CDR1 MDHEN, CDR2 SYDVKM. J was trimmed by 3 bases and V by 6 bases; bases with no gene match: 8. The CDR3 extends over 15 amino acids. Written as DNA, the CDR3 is TGTGCCAGCAGCCCGTCCCGGGACAGGGGCTACGAGCAGTACTTC. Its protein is CASSPSRDRGYEQYF.

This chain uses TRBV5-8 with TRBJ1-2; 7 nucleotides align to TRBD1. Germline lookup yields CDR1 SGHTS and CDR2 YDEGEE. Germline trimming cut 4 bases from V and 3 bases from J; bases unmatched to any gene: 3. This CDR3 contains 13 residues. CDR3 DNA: TGTGCCAGCAGCCCGGGACAGCACTATGGCTACACCTTC. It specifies CASSPGQHYGYTF.

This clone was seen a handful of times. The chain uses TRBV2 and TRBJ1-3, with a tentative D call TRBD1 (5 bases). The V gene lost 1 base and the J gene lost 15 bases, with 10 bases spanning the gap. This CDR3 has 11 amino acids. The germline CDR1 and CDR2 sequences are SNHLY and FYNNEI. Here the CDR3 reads CASSEVAGQYF. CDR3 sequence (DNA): TGTGCCAGCAGTGAAGTGGCAGGGCAATATTTT.

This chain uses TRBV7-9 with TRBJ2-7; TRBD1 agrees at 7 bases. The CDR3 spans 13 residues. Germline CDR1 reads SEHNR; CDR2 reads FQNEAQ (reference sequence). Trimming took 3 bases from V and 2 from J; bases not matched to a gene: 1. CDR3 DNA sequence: TGTGCCAGCAGCTTTGGACAGGCCTACGAGCAGTACTTC. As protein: CASSFGQAYEQYF.

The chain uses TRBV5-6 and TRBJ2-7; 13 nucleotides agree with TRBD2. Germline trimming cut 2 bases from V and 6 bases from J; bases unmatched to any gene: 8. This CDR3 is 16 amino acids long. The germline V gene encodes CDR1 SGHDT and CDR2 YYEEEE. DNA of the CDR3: TGTGCCAGCAGCTTCAGGTCCGGACTAGCGGGAGTCGAGCAGTACTTC. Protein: CASSFRSGLAGVEQYF.

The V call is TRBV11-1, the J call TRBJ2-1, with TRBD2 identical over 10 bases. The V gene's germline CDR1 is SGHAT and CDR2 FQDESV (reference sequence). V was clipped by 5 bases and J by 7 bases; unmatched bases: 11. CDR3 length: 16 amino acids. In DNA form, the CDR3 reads TGTGCCAGCAGCCCAAATAGAGGACTAGCGGCAAATGAGCAGTTCTTC. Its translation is CASSPNRGLAANEQFF.

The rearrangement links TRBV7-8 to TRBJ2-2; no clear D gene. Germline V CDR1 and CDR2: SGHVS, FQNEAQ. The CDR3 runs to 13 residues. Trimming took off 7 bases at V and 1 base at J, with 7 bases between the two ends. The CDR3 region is CASKTLNTGELFF. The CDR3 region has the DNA TGTGCCAGCAAGACACTGAACACCGGGGAGCTGTTTTTT. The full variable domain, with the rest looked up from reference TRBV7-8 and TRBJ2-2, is GAGVSQSPRYKVAKRGQDVALRCDPISGHVSLFWYQQALGQGPEFLTYFQNEAQLDKSGLPSDRFFAERPEGSVSTLKIQRTQQEDSAVYLCASKTLNTGELFFGEGSRLTVL.

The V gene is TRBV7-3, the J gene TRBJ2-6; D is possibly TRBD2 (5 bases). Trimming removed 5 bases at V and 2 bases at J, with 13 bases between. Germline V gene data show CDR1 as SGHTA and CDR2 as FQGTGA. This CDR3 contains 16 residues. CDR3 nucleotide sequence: TGTGCCAGCAGCCCATTACCGGGGACTGGGGCCAACGTCCTGACTTTC. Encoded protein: CASSPLPGTGANVLTF.

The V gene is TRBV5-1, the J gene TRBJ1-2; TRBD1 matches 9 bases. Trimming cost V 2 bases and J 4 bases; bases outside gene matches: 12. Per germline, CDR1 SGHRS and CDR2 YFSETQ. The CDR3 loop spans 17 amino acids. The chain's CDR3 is CASSFLSFRDRVYGYTF. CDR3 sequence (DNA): TGCGCCAGCAGCTTTCTTTCCTTCCGGGACAGGGTCTATGGCTACACCTTC.

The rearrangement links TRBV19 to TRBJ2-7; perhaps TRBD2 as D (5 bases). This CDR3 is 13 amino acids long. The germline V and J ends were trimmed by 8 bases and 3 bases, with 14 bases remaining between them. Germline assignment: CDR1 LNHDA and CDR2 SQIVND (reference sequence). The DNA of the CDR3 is TGTGCCAGTTCATTCGGACTGTTCTACGAGCAGTACTTC. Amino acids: CASSFGLFYEQYF. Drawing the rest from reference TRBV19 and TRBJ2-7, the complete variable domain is DGGITQSPKYLFRKEGQNVTLSCEQNLNHDAMYWYRQDPGQGLRLIYYSQIVNDFQKGDIAEGYSVSREKKESFPLTVTSAQKNPTAFYLCASSFGLFYEQYFGPGTRLTVT.

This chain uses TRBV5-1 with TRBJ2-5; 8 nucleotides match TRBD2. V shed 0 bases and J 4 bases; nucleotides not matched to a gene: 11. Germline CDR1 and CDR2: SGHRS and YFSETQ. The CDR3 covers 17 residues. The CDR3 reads CASSLAASGGAVETQYF. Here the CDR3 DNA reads TGCGCCAGCAGCTTGGCCGCCTCGGGAGGGGCGGTAGAGACCCAGTACTTC.

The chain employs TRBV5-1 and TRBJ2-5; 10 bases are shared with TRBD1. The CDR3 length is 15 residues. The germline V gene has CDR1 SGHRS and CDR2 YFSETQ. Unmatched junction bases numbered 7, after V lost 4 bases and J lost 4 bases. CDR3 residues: CASSPGQGNRETQYF. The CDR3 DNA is TGCGCCAGCAGCCCGGGACAGGGGAATCGAGAGACCCAGTACTTC.

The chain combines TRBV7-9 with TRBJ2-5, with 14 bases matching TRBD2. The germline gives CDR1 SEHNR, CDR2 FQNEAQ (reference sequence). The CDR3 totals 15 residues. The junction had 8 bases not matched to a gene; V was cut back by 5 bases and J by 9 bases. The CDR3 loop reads CASSPGTSGSLPQYF. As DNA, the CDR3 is TGTGCCAGCAGCCCAGGGACTAGCGGGAGTTTACCCCAGTACTTC.

Here the CDR3 DNA reads TGTGCCAGCAGCTTGGTTGCAGGGGCGGAAGAGACCCAGTACTTC. Protein sequence: CASSLVAGAEETQYF. The chain combines TRBV5-6 with TRBJ2-5; D may be TRBD1 (6 bases). Trimming removed 0 bases from V and 3 bases from J, with 12 bases in between. CDR3 length equals 15 residues. The germline gives CDR1 SGHDT, CDR2 YYEEEE.

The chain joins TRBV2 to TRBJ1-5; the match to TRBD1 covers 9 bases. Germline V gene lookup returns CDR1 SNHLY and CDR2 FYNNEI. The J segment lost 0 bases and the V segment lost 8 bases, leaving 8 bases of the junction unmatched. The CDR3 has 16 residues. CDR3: CASGGRTGDSNQPQHF. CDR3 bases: TGTGCCAGCGGGGGACGGACAGGGGATAGCAATCAGCCCCAGCATTTT.